This is a list of T cell receptor beta chains from one sample in a study of OX40 agonist ivuxolimab in advanced cancers. Generated by immunoSEQ multiplex PCR, the TCRdb table keeps only in-frame clones and is missing some. The table shows some 97,000 clones, with over 75% occurring only once. The sample in question was CD4+ or CD8+ T cells sorted from blood, obtained in a trial of the OX40 agonist ivuxolimab. Receptor source: an adult with an advanced solid tumor such as melanoma, head and neck, liver or kidney cancer. Both conserved end residues are part of each CDR3. Each record gives: V gene, D gene, J gene, clone size, CDR3 DNA, CDR3 protein. The D gene is left open where the match is weak. Clone size, where shown, is once, few, many, or a class for clones that have expanded.

V gene: TRBV5-1
D gene: .
J gene: TRBJ2-3
clone size: .
CDR3 DNA: TGCGCCAGCAGCTTGTCAAGGTACCCAGATACGCAGTATTTT
CDR3 protein: CASSLSRYPDTQYF

V gene: TRBV25-1
D gene: TRBD1
J gene: TRBJ1-6
clone size: once
CDR3 DNA: TGTGCCAGCAGTGAACTAGACAGGGAGGGTTCACCCCTCCACTTT
CDR3 protein: CASSELDREGSPLHF

V gene: TRBV5-4
D gene: .
J gene: TRBJ1-4
clone size: .
CDR3 DNA: TGTGCCAGCAGCTTACAAGGGCGACGGGAAAAACTGTTTTTT
CDR3 protein: CASSLQGRREKLFF

V gene: TRBV11-2
D gene: .
J gene: TRBJ1-5
clone size: few
CDR3 DNA: TGTGCCAGCAGCTTGAATAGAAATCAGCCCCAGCATTTT
CDR3 protein: CASSLNRNQPQHF

V gene: TRBV5-1
D gene: TRBD1
J gene: TRBJ1-2
clone size: .
CDR3 DNA: TGCGCCAGCAGCTTGGCAGGGGGGACCTATGGCTACACCTTC
CDR3 protein: CASSLAGGTYGYTF

V gene: TRBV5-6
D gene: TRBD2
J gene: TRBJ2-1
clone size: .
CDR3 DNA: TGTGCCAGCAGCTTCCGAGCGGGAAACTCCTACAATGAGCAGTTCTTC
CDR3 protein: CASSFRAGNSYNEQFF

V gene: TRBV5-6
D gene: .
J gene: TRBJ1-1
clone size: .
CDR3 DNA: TGTGCCAGCAGCTTGGCAGGTAGGATGAACACTGAAGCTTTCTTT
CDR3 protein: CASSLAGRMNTEAFF

V gene: TRBV5-1
D gene: .
J gene: TRBJ2-1
clone size: .
CDR3 DNA: TGCGCCAGCAGCAGAGACAAGAGCTCCTACAATGAGCAGTTCTTC
CDR3 protein: CASSRDKSSYNEQFF

V gene: TRBV2
D gene: .
J gene: TRBJ1-3
clone size: .
CDR3 DNA: TGTGCCAGCAGTGATTCGGGGGCTACAGGAAACACCATATATTTT
CDR3 protein: CASSDSGATGNTIYF

V gene: TRBV2
D gene: TRBD2
J gene: TRBJ2-1
clone size: .
CDR3 DNA: TGTGCCAGCAGGACCTCTGGACTAGCGGGGGGGCGATGGGATCCCAATGAGCAGTTCTTC
CDR3 protein: CASRTSGLAGGRWDPNEQFF

V gene: TRBV6-6
D gene: .
J gene: TRBJ1-1
clone size: .
CDR3 DNA: TGTGCCAGCAGAAAACCCCTAGGAATGAACACTGAAGCTTTCTTT
CDR3 protein: CASRKPLGMNTEAFF

V gene: TRBV10-3
D gene: .
J gene: TRBJ2-3
clone size: few
CDR3 DNA: TGTGCCATCAAGAACCGGGACACATGGGGGGATACGCAGTATTTT
CDR3 protein: CAIKNRDTWGDTQYF

V gene: TRBV21-1
D gene: .
J gene: TRBJ2-7
clone size: .
CDR3 DNA: TGTGCCAGCAGCACCTTGTCGTCTAGCGGGAGCAAAGACGAGCAGTACTTC
CDR3 protein: CASSTLSSSGSKDEQYF

V gene: TRBV27
D gene: TRBD2
J gene: TRBJ2-1
clone size: .
CDR3 DNA: TGTGCCAGCAGCAGAAGCGTCACTAGCGGGAGGCTAAATGAGCAGTTCTTC
CDR3 protein: CASSRSVTSGRLNEQFF

V gene: TRBV10-1
D gene: TRBD1
J gene: TRBJ1-4
clone size: .
CDR3 DNA: TGCGCCAGCAGTCCCGGGACAGCATCCTCTGAAAAACTGTTTTTT
CDR3 protein: CASSPGTASSEKLFF

V gene: TRBV7-9
D gene: .
J gene: TRBJ2-6
clone size: .
CDR3 DNA: TGTGCCAGCAGCCCTCGAAATGGGTTTTCTGGGGCCAACGTCCTGACTTTC
CDR3 protein: CASSPRNGFSGANVLTF

V gene: TRBV6-1
D gene: .
J gene: TRBJ1-5
clone size: few
CDR3 DNA: TGTGCCAGCGCCAGGACCACGGTGGGGAATCAGCCCCAGCATTTT
CDR3 protein: CASARTTVGNQPQHF

V gene: TRBV5-1
D gene: TRBD1
J gene: TRBJ1-1
clone size: .
CDR3 DNA: TGCGCCAGCAGCCCGGGACAGCCACCCGCAGGCACTGAAGCTTTCTTT
CDR3 protein: CASSPGQPPAGTEAFF

V gene: TRBV10-2
D gene: TRBD1
J gene: TRBJ2-1
clone size: .
CDR3 DNA: TGCGCCAGCATTCGACAGGGGGCGAATGAGCAGTTCTTC
CDR3 protein: CASIRQGANEQFF

V gene: TRBV2
D gene: .
J gene: TRBJ1-1
clone size: .
CDR3 DNA: TGTGCCAGCAGCGAGAACCGTGGGGGGCGAGCTTTCTTT
CDR3 protein: CASSENRGGRAFF

V gene: TRBV11-2
D gene: .
J gene: TRBJ2-3
clone size: .
CDR3 DNA: TGTGCCAGCAGCTTAGCCGGGAGAGATACGCAGTATTTT
CDR3 protein: CASSLAGRDTQYF

V gene: TRBV5-1
D gene: .
J gene: TRBJ1-3
clone size: .
CDR3 DNA: TGCGCCAGCAGCTTGTTCTCCGACTCTGGAAACACCATATATTTT
CDR3 protein: CASSLFSDSGNTIYF

V gene: TRBV7-2
D gene: .
J gene: TRBJ1-4
clone size: .
CDR3 DNA: TGTGCCAGCAGCTTGGCCTGGACTAATGAAAAACTGTTTTTT
CDR3 protein: CASSLAWTNEKLFF

V gene: TRBV7-9
D gene: .
J gene: TRBJ2-1
clone size: .
CDR3 DNA: TGTGCCAGCAGCTTACTCACAGGTTCGGATGAGCAGTTCTTC
CDR3 protein: CASSLLTGSDEQFF

V gene: TRBV19
D gene: .
J gene: TRBJ1-1
clone size: .
CDR3 DNA: TGTGCCAGTAGTGTGGGCACTGAAGCTTTCTTT
CDR3 protein: CASSVGTEAFF

V gene: TRBV6-5
D gene: .
J gene: TRBJ1-5
clone size: .
CDR3 DNA: TGTGCCAGCAGTTACGAGGGGGGGCCTAATCAGCCCCAGCATTTT
CDR3 protein: CASSYEGGPNQPQHF

V gene: TRBV4-1
D gene: TRBD2
J gene: TRBJ2-7
clone size: .
CDR3 DNA: TGCGCCAGCAGCCCAGGAGGGACTAGCCTACGAAGGGACGAGCAGTACTTC
CDR3 protein: CASSPGGTSLRRDEQYF

V gene: TRBV4-1
D gene: TRBD2
J gene: TRBJ2-1
clone size: .
CDR3 DNA: TGCGCCAGCAGCCAAGATGAGTCTAGACTAGCGCCTAACAATGAGCAGTTCTTC
CDR3 protein: CASSQDESRLAPNNEQFF

V gene: TRBV29-1
D gene: TRBD1
J gene: TRBJ2-6
clone size: .
CDR3 DNA: TGCAGCGCAGGGACAGGGCTTGGGGCCAACGTCCTGACTTTC
CDR3 protein: CSAGTGLGANVLTF

V gene: TRBV7-3
D gene: TRBD2
J gene: TRBJ2-1
clone size: .
CDR3 DNA: TGTGCCAGCAGCGCAACCGGGACTAGCGGGAGTTCCTACAATGAGCAGTTCTTC
CDR3 protein: CASSATGTSGSSYNEQFF

V gene: TRBV30
D gene: .
J gene: TRBJ1-2
clone size: .
CDR3 DNA: TGTGCCTGGAGTGCACGTGGGTCTCGGGTCGCCGCTGGCTACACCTTC
CDR3 protein: CAWSARGSRVAAGYTF

V gene: TRBV2
D gene: .
J gene: TRBJ2-7
clone size: .
CDR3 DNA: TGTGCCAGCAGCCTCTGGGCCGGCGAGCAGTACTTC
CDR3 protein: CASSLWAGEQYF

V gene: TRBV5-8
D gene: .
J gene: TRBJ1-2
clone size: once
CDR3 DNA: TGTGCCAGCAGCTTGGCCGGGGGCGCCTATGGCTACACCTTC
CDR3 protein: CASSLAGGAYGYTF

V gene: TRBV9
D gene: .
J gene: TRBJ2-1
clone size: .
CDR3 DNA: TGTGCCAGCAGTCTAAACGGCGGGAATTACAATGAGCAGTTCTTC
CDR3 protein: CASSLNGGNYNEQFF

V gene: TRBV19
D gene: .
J gene: TRBJ1-3
clone size: .
CDR3 DNA: TGTGCCAGTAGGAACAGGGACGCCATATATTTT
CDR3 protein: CASRNRDAIYF

V gene: TRBV9
D gene: .
J gene: TRBJ2-3
clone size: .
CDR3 DNA: TGTGCCAGCCGAGGGGGGGCCACAGATACGCAGTATTTT
CDR3 protein: CASRGGATDTQYF

V gene: TRBV19
D gene: TRBD1
J gene: TRBJ1-1
clone size: .
CDR3 DNA: TGTGCCAGTAGTATTACAGGGGGTACCACTGAAGCTTTCTTT
CDR3 protein: CASSITGGTTEAFF

V gene: TRBV7-9
D gene: .
J gene: TRBJ2-7
clone size: .
CDR3 DNA: TGTGCCAGCAGCTTAGTGGTCGGGAGTACACCTAAGAACGAGCAGTACTTC
CDR3 protein: CASSLVVGSTPKNEQYF

V gene: TRBV6-1
D gene: .
J gene: TRBJ1-4
clone size: once
CDR3 DNA: TGTGCCAGCAACAGGGCCCCTAATGAAAAACTGTTTTTT
CDR3 protein: CASNRAPNEKLFF

V gene: TRBV7-9
D gene: .
J gene: TRBJ1-5
clone size: .
CDR3 DNA: TGTGCCAGCAGCTCAACCAGTCTGTCTAGTCAGCCCCAGCATTTT
CDR3 protein: CASSSTSLSSQPQHF

V gene: TRBV2
D gene: TRBD1
J gene: TRBJ1-1
clone size: .
CDR3 DNA: TGTGCCAGCGGGACAGGGGGCGGAATGAACACTGAAGCTTTCTTT
CDR3 protein: CASGTGGGMNTEAFF

V gene: TRBV29-1
D gene: TRBD1
J gene: TRBJ2-1
clone size: .
CDR3 DNA: TGCAGCGTTCTTGAACAGGGGGCGAGAAATGAGCAGTTCTTC
CDR3 protein: CSVLEQGARNEQFF

V gene: TRBV4-2
D gene: .
J gene: TRBJ2-3
clone size: once
CDR3 DNA: TGTGCCAGCAGCCAAGATCCCGGGGGAAGAGATACGCAGTATTTT
CDR3 protein: CASSQDPGGRDTQYF

V gene: TRBV2
D gene: .
J gene: TRBJ1-4
clone size: .
CDR3 DNA: TGTGCCAGCAGTGCTGGGGGGCGGACTAATGAAAAACTGTTTTTT
CDR3 protein: CASSAGGRTNEKLFF

V gene: TRBV5-6
D gene: .
J gene: TRBJ1-2
clone size: .
CDR3 DNA: TGTGCCAGCAGCTCCTACAGACCTCCACCTAACTATGGCTACACCTTC
CDR3 protein: CASSSYRPPPNYGYTF

V gene: TRBV5-1
D gene: .
J gene: TRBJ1-5
clone size: .
CDR3 DNA: TGCGCCAGCAGCCGGGGGAGCGGGCAGCCCCAGCATTTT
CDR3 protein: CASSRGSGQPQHF